What follows are 7 T cell receptor beta chains derived from one specimen sequenced in a study of blood T cell repertoires in COVID-19. The method was immunoSEQ multiplex PCR; TCRdb's version includes in-frame clones alone and lacks a portion of them. Here the sample spans fewer than 250,000 clones, about 91% being singletons. Material for sequencing was peripheral blood. Receptor source: a woman aged 40 to 55 with acute or convalescent COVID-19.

The CDR3: CASYTGTGPSHSGNTIYF. For the CDR3, the DNA is TGTGCCAGTTATACCGGGACAGGGCCTTCTCACTCTGGAAACACCATATATTTT. The rearrangement links TRBV19 to TRBJ1-3, with 9 nucleotides matching TRBD1. Germline V gene sequence: CDR1 LNHDA, CDR2 SQIVND (reference sequence). V shed 8 bases, J shed 0 bases, and the junction held 14 bases outside the gene matches. CDR3 length: 18 amino acids.

The chain uses TRBV19 and TRBJ1-2, with D maybe TRBD1 (5 bases). From germline, CDR1 is LNHDA and CDR2 SQIVND (reference sequence). CDR3 length: 13 amino acids. The V gene lost 7 bases and the J gene lost 7 bases, with 16 bases spanning the gap. The CDR3 spells CASNKEGIGGYTF. The CDR3 DNA follows: TGTGCCAGTAACAAGGAGGGGATAGGTGGCTACACCTTC.

The chain uses TRBV5-5 and TRBJ2-1; D perhaps matches TRBD1 (6 bases). The V and J ends lost 2 bases and 0 bases respectively, with 12 bases between them. The CDR3 consists of 16 residues. CDR1 is SGHKS and CDR2 is YYEKEE in the germline V gene (reference sequence). The CDR3 here is CASSLRQADSYNEQFF. The CDR3 DNA reads TGTGCCAGCAGCTTAAGACAGGCGGACTCCTACAATGAGCAGTTCTTC.

The chain combines TRBV19 with TRBJ1-3; no clear D. Trimming took 3 bases from V and 0 from J, leaving 15 bases between them. The CDR3 covers 17 residues. CDR1 LNHDA and CDR2 SQIVND come from the germline V gene (reference sequence). CDR3 DNA: TGTGCCAGTAGTATGAAAACCGCGGAATTCTCTGGAAACACCATATATTTT. It translates to CASSMKTAEFSGNTIYF.

This clone was detected only a few times. The chain employs TRBV2 and TRBJ2-6; 7 bases align to TRBD1. The trim removed 5 bases at V and 0 bases at J, leaving 4 bases unmatched. The CDR3 spans 16 residues. CDR1 SNHLY and CDR2 FYNNEI come from the germline V gene. CDR3 DNA sequence: TGTGCCAGCAGTCAGGGACAGCACTCTGGGGCCAACGTCCTGACTTTC. This encodes CASSQGQHSGANVLTF. Filled out from reference TRBV2 and TRBJ2-6, the complete variable domain reads EPEVTQTPSHQVTQMGQEVILRCVPISNHLYFYWYRQILGQKVEFLVSFYNNEISEKSEIFDDQFSVERPDGSNFTLKIRSTKLEDSAMYFCASSQGQHSGANVLTFGAGSRLTVL.

This clone was recorded only once. The chain carries TRBV9 and TRBJ2-5; 15 positions agree with TRBD2. Germline loops: CDR1 SGDLS, CDR2 YYNGEE. The CDR3 is 20 residues long. J was trimmed by 0 bases and V by 0 bases; bases with no gene match: 9. The CDR3 nucleotides are TGTGCCAGCAGCGTAGCCGGGACTAGCGGGGGGCTGGCGTACCAAGAGACCCAGTACTTC. Translation: CASSVAGTSGGLAYQETQYF.

This clone was counted between two and nine times. The CDR3 reads CASSAVLAGTDTQYF. In nucleotides, the CDR3 is TGTGCCAGCAGCGCGGTTCTAGCGGGTACTGATACGCAGTATTTT. The chain is built from TRBV9 and TRBJ2-3; 8 positions agree with TRBD2. This CDR3 has 15 amino acids. Germline-derived CDR1 and CDR2 are SGDLS and YYNGEE. Losses at the gene ends were 3 bases for V and 6 bases for J; bases not matched to a gene: 9.